A single sample is the source of the 17 T cell receptor beta chains below, sequenced in a study of blood T cell repertoires in COVID-19. Produced via immunoSEQ multiplex PCR; TCRdb's table is partial and in-frame only. This table holds roughly 100,000 clones, about 89% found once. Sequenced: peripheral blood. The receptors stem from a woman aged 55-75 years with acute or convalescent COVID-19.

This chain uses TRBV3-1 (or the pseudogene TRBV3-2) with TRBJ2-5; D perhaps matches TRBD2 (6 bases). This CDR3 is built from 16 residues. V shed 2 bases and J shed 4 bases, with 17 bases lying between them. Per germline, CDR1 LGHDT and CDR2 YNNKEL (reference sequence). In DNA form, the CDR3 reads TGTGCCAGCAGCCAAAAGGGGACTCAAGACAGAGAGACCCAGTACTTC. Residues: CASSQKGTQDRETQYF.

This sequence joins TRBV6-1 and TRBJ1-6; 7 bases agree with TRBD1. The V and J ends lost 1 base and 8 bases, in that order; junction bases with no gene match: 5. CDR1 is MNHNS, CDR2 SASEGT, per germline. This CDR3 comprises 15 residues. The CDR3: CASSEEGARYSPLHF. The CDR3 region has the DNA TGTGCCAGCAGTGAAGAGGGGGCGAGATATTCACCCCTCCACTTT.

J is TRBJ2-5 and V is TRBV5-1, with TRBD2 matching 7 bases. CDR1 is SGHRS, CDR2 YFSETQ, per germline. This CDR3 has 15 residues. V shed 2 bases, J shed 5 bases, and the junction held 9 bases outside the gene matches. This chain's CDR3 is CASSFTGPGGETQYF. For the CDR3, the DNA is TGCGCCAGCAGCTTTACGGGACCCGGGGGGGAGACCCAGTACTTC. Full variable domain (rest looked up from reference TRBV5-1 and TRBJ2-5): KAGVTQTPRYLIKTRGQQVTLSCSPISGHRSVSWYQQTPGQGLQFLFEYFSETQRNKGNFPGRFSGRQFSNSRSEMNVSTLELGDSALYLCASSFTGPGGETQYFGPGTRLLVL.

This chain uses TRBV7-8 with TRBJ1-6; the D gene is possibly TRBD1 (5 bases). Germline lookup yields CDR1 SGHVS and CDR2 FQNEAQ. This CDR3 spans 15 amino acids. The V gene lost 5 bases and the J gene lost 10 bases, with 18 bases spanning the gap. The CDR3 here is CASSGYRRSGSPLHF. The CDR3 coding sequence is TGTGCCAGCAGCGGCTACAGGCGTTCAGGATCACCCCTCCACTTT.

The V and J genes are TRBV5-1 and TRBJ2-5; TRBD1 matches 9 bases. Germline V gene data show CDR1 as SGHRS and CDR2 as YFSETQ. The CDR3 is 16 amino acids. With 5 bases clipped from V and 5 bases from J, the junction kept 13 bases outside the gene matches. The CDR3 loop reads CASRRRPGQGDETQYF. In DNA, the CDR3 is TGCGCCAGCAGAAGACGCCCGGGACAGGGAGACGAGACCCAGTACTTC. The full variable domain, with the rest looked up from reference TRBV5-1 and TRBJ2-5, is KAGVTQTPRYLIKTRGQQVTLSCSPISGHRSVSWYQQTPGQGLQFLFEYFSETQRNKGNFPGRFSGRQFSNSRSEMNVSTLELGDSALYLCASRRRPGQGDETQYFGPGTRLLVL.

The rearrangement links TRBV19 to TRBJ1-1; no definite D call. The CDR3 length is 13 residues. CDR1 is LNHDA, CDR2 SQIVND, per germline (reference sequence). The V gene lost 3 bases and the J gene lost 7 bases, with 12 bases spanning the gap. The CDR3 sequence is CASSMYPGYEAFF. The CDR3 nucleotides read TGTGCCAGTAGTATGTATCCGGGATATGAAGCTTTCTTT. The full variable domain, in which reference TRBV19 and TRBJ1-1 provide the parts outside the CDR3, is DGGITQSPKYLFRKEGQNVTLSCEQNLNHDAMYWYRQDPGQGLRLIYYSQIVNDFQKGDIAEGYSVSREKKESFPLTVTSAQKNPTAFYLCASSMYPGYEAFFGQGTRLTVV.

The CDR3 DNA is TGTGCCAGCAGGATACAGGGGAGTGTCACCGGGGAGCTGTTTTTT. Its translation: CASRIQGSVTGELFF. J is TRBJ2-2 and V is TRBV3-1 (or the pseudogene TRBV3-2); 7 nucleotides align to TRBD1. This CDR3 contains 15 residues. Trimming took 6 bases from V and 4 from J; bases not matched to a gene: 8. From germline, CDR1 is LGHDT and CDR2 YNNKEL (reference sequence).

The V call is TRBV28, the J call TRBJ2-7, with D perhaps matching TRBD1 (6 bases). This CDR3 is built from 14 residues. V lost 3 bases and J 1 base, leaving 10 bases between the germline ends. Per germline, CDR1 MDHEN and CDR2 SYDVKM. The CDR3 region is CASSFLDRSYEQYF. CDR3 nucleotide sequence: TGTGCCAGCAGTTTTTTGGACAGATCCTACGAGCAGTACTTC.

There are a few counts of this clone. The genes are TRBV19 and TRBJ2-2, with a weak D call TRBD2 (5 bases). Germline CDR1 reads LNHDA; CDR2 reads SQIVND (reference sequence). The CDR3 totals 15 residues. The V end was cut by 2 bases, the J end by 4 bases, with 11 bases between. CDR3 amino acids: CASSIFGGLTGELFF. The CDR3 nucleotides are TGTGCCAGTAGTATATTTGGCGGACTCACCGGGGAGCTGTTTTTT.

The V call is TRBV7-2, the J call TRBJ1-6; maybe TRBD1 (5 bases). CDR1 and CDR2 (germline): SGHTA, FQGNSA. V was clipped by 5 bases and J by 4 bases, with 9 bases between them. The CDR3 runs 14 residues. CDR3 loop: CASSLGPYNSPLHF. The CDR3 DNA follows: TGTGCCAGCAGCCTGGGGCCTTATAATTCACCCCTCCACTTT.

The sample holds one count of this clone. V and J are TRBV7-9 and TRBJ2-1, with 7 bases that match TRBD2. The V gene's germline CDR1 is SEHNR and CDR2 FQNEAQ (reference sequence). The CDR3 sequence is 18 residues long. Losses at the gene ends were 6 bases for V and 3 bases for J; bases not matched to a gene: 17. CDR3 sequence reads: CASSSPSGWENYYNEQFF. In nucleotides, the CDR3 is TGTGCCAGCAGTTCCCCTAGCGGCTGGGAGAACTACTACAATGAGCAGTTCTTC.

This clone occurred once. The chain couples TRBV7-2 to TRBJ2-5; no firm D call. V lost 0 bases and J 5 bases, leaving 13 bases between the germline ends. CDR1 is SGHTA and CDR2 is FQGNSA in the germline V gene. The length of the CDR3 is 15 residues. CDR3 in amino acids: CASSLALIAAETQYF. The CDR3 region has the DNA TGTGCCAGCAGCTTAGCCCTTATCGCGGCGGAGACCCAGTACTTC.

This chain uses TRBV1 with TRBJ2-3; TRBD2, the D gene given by the table, was not confirmed from the DNA. TRBV1 is assigned pseudogene status. The CDR3 has 16 amino acids. CDR3 DNA: TGCACCAGCAGCCAAGACGGGAGGGAAGACACAGATACGCAGTATTTT. As protein: CTSSQDGREDTDTQYF.

This sequence joins TRBV3-1 (or the pseudogene TRBV3-2) and TRBJ2-5; the D gene is possibly TRBD2 (5 bases). V was cut by 1 base and J by 5 bases, with 20 bases left in between. The germline V gene has CDR1 LGHDT and CDR2 YNNKEL (reference sequence). The CDR3 consists of 17 residues. Written as DNA, the CDR3 is TGTGCCAGCAGCCAAGGGGATGGGTGGGAGTTGAGGGAGACCCAGTACTTC. It yields the protein CASSQGDGWELRETQYF.

The chain combines TRBV10-2 with TRBJ2-5; D call uncertain. V lost 2 bases, J lost 7 bases, and 8 bases lay in between. Germline V gene data show CDR1 as WSHSY and CDR2 as SAAADI. The CDR3 is 12 residues long. Written as DNA, the CDR3 is TGCGCCAGCAGTGAGGGGCTCGTGACCCAGTACTTC. Amino acid sequence: CASSEGLVTQYF.

The chain couples TRBV19 to TRBJ2-2, with a tentative D call TRBD1 (5 bases). The CDR3 extends over 18 amino acids. The germline V gene encodes CDR1 LNHDA and CDR2 SQIVND (reference sequence). V lost 0 bases, J lost 3 bases, and 17 bases lay in between. DNA for the CDR3: TGTGCCAGTAGTATAGACATCAGGGTTATTCGGGACACCGGGGAGCTGTTTTTT. Its protein is CASSIDIRVIRDTGELFF.

The chain links TRBV5-1 to TRBJ2-7, with 7 bases identical to TRBD2. J gave up 4 bases and V 5 bases, and 9 bases lay outside the gene matches. The CDR3 is 14 residues long. CDR1 and CDR2 (germline): SGHRS, YFSETQ. CDR3 protein: CASSISGNGYEQYF. The CDR3 DNA follows: TGCGCCAGCAGTATCAGCGGGAACGGGTACGAGCAGTACTTC. The variable domain in full, with the rest retrieved from reference TRBV5-1 and TRBJ2-7, is KAGVTQTPRYLIKTRGQQVTLSCSPISGHRSVSWYQQTPGQGLQFLFEYFSETQRNKGNFPGRFSGRQFSNSRSEMNVSTLELGDSALYLCASSISGNGYEQYFGPGTRLTVT.